This T cell receptor (beta chain) was found in a study of blood T cell repertoires in COVID-19. Study-wide context: Material from acute and convalescent COVID-19 was sourced from the United States, Italy and Spain.

Original handling: Scientists estimated how many nucleated cells there were by amplifying reference gene primers. The table came from immunoSEQ multiplex PCR; TCRdb's copy has only in-frame clones and leaves some out. D and trimming come from the DNA, and the V and J calls and clone size come from that table. The data contain 120,000 or so clones, just over 85% of them seen just once; the ten biggest clones take up roughly 1%. The sequencing sample was made of peripheral blood. This clonotype originated in a woman in her forties or fifties with active or convalescent COVID-19.

CDR3 in amino acids: CASSLGGLLQETQYF. CDR3 nucleotides: TGTGCCAGCAGTTTAGGGGGACTGCTGCAAGAGACCCAGTACTTC. The J gene is TRBJ2-5, the V gene TRBV28; D may be TRBD2 (6 bases). V was pared by 2 bases and J by 2 bases, with 12 bases between. The CDR3 covers 15 residues. Per germline, CDR1 MDHEN and CDR2 SYDVKM.